This T cell receptor beta chain was observed in a study of a mutant IDH1 vaccine in newly diagnosed glioma. Some clones are missing from TCRdb's copy, which holds only in-frame ones; the method was immunoSEQ multiplex PCR. The table records roughly 25,000 clones, 85% to 95% of them present only once. Time point in this sample: baseline, week 1 (first vaccination visit). Treatment: pre-vaccination baseline after standard-of-care therapy. The CDR3 is 13 residues long. Germline-derived CDR1 and CDR2 are SQVTM and ANQGSEA. V lost 4 bases and J 11 bases, leaving 19 bases between the germline ends. This TCR was sampled from a man aged 40-49 years with glioma. Sequences were derived from PBMCs, sampled from a glioma patient treated with radiotherapy, temozolomide or both. This sequence joins TRBV29-1 and TRBJ2-3, with a possible D match to TRBD1 (7 bases). Here the CDR3 reads CSVGAGGEGGQYF. CDR3 sequence (DNA): TGCAGCGTTGGTGCAGGGGGTGAGGGAGGGCAGTATTTT.